Listed below are T cell receptor beta chains from one sample, sequenced in a study of T cell responses to AZD1222 COVID-19 vaccine. The assay was immunoSEQ multiplex PCR, and TCRdb's table has in-frame clones only and misses some. This sample carries 150,000 or so clones, about 95% of them seen once, and the ten largest clones take approximately 0.64%. The material was peripheral blood, obtained on day 0 of AZD1222 vaccination. These receptors were collected from an adult in good health. Both conserved end residues are part of each CDR3. The order of the fields is V gene, J gene, D gene, CDR3 protein. The D gene is left open where the match is weak.

v_call: TRBV29-1; j_call: TRBJ1-2; d_call: TRBD1; cdr3_aa: CSGGDYLTGGGYTF
v_call: TRBV27; j_call: TRBJ1-1; d_call: -; cdr3_aa: CASSLSREGTEAFF
v_call: TRBV19; j_call: TRBJ2-1; d_call: -; cdr3_aa: CASIQGQGSYNEQFF
v_call: TRBV7-8; j_call: TRBJ1-1; d_call: TRBD1; cdr3_aa: CASSLSGTGAWVAEAFF
v_call: TRBV3-1/TRBV3-2; j_call: TRBJ1-1; d_call: -; cdr3_aa: CASSQEHRTEAFF
v_call: TRBV4-1; j_call: TRBJ2-7; d_call: -; cdr3_aa: CASSQDSRGEQYF
v_call: TRBV5-6; j_call: TRBJ1-1; d_call: -; cdr3_aa: CASSLGTSNEAFF
v_call: TRBV18; j_call: TRBJ1-2; d_call: -; cdr3_aa: CASSPPGDSYGYTF
v_call: TRBV30; j_call: TRBJ2-1; d_call: -; cdr3_aa: CAWNRQTSYNEQFF
v_call: TRBV7-2; j_call: TRBJ2-1; d_call: -; cdr3_aa: CASSLTSAVDNEQFF
v_call: TRBV19; j_call: TRBJ2-2; d_call: TRBD1; cdr3_aa: CASSIMATGSNTGELFF
v_call: TRBV5-4; j_call: TRBJ2-3; d_call: TRBD1; cdr3_aa: CASSWDRGTADTQYF
v_call: TRBV19; j_call: TRBJ1-1; d_call: TRBD1; cdr3_aa: CASSRDRDTEAFF
v_call: TRBV5-5; j_call: TRBJ2-7; d_call: TRBD2; cdr3_aa: CASASGRIIDEQYF
v_call: TRBV18; j_call: TRBJ2-1; d_call: TRBD2; cdr3_aa: CASSRLSLAGGTSNKINNEQFF
v_call: TRBV3-1/TRBV3-2; j_call: TRBJ1-4; d_call: -; cdr3_aa: CASSPDGRVKLFF
v_call: TRBV5-4; j_call: TRBJ2-5; d_call: -; cdr3_aa: CASSGGGGQETQYF
v_call: TRBV28; j_call: TRBJ2-2; d_call: TRBD2; cdr3_aa: CASSLLLAGGPGELFF
v_call: TRBV11-2; j_call: TRBJ1-1; d_call: -; cdr3_aa: CASSQPFKSITEAFF
v_call: TRBV19; j_call: TRBJ2-2; d_call: -; cdr3_aa: CASSRGQVGELFF
v_call: TRBV4-1; j_call: TRBJ1-1; d_call: -; cdr3_aa: CASSQDLRRGAFF
v_call: TRBV7-9; j_call: TRBJ1-3; d_call: -; cdr3_aa: CASSLEPGLGNTIYF
v_call: TRBV27; j_call: TRBJ2-1; d_call: TRBD2; cdr3_aa: CASRGTSGIPLPNNEQFF
v_call: TRBV6-1; j_call: TRBJ2-3; d_call: TRBD1; cdr3_aa: CASSEGTGADTQYF
v_call: TRBV6-5; j_call: TRBJ1-5; d_call: -; cdr3_aa: CASRILSTGDQPQHF
v_call: TRBV7-9; j_call: TRBJ2-3; d_call: -; cdr3_aa: CAGQPTDTQYF
v_call: TRBV4-2; j_call: TRBJ2-7; d_call: -; cdr3_aa: CASSQPAGPLAYEQYF
v_call: TRBV28; j_call: TRBJ1-3; d_call: -; cdr3_aa: CASSRHQPRGHTIYF
v_call: TRBV10-3; j_call: TRBJ1-1; d_call: -; cdr3_aa: CAISAQGQNTEAFF
v_call: TRBV3-1/TRBV3-2; j_call: TRBJ1-1; d_call: -; cdr3_aa: CASKRGTEAFF
v_call: TRBV29-1; j_call: TRBJ2-1; d_call: TRBD2; cdr3_aa: CSARSVLAGNEQFF
v_call: TRBV6-5; j_call: TRBJ1-5; d_call: -; cdr3_aa: CASRSSSRQAQHF
v_call: TRBV29-1; j_call: TRBJ2-1; d_call: -; cdr3_aa: CSVIRGQIDEQFF
v_call: TRBV27; j_call: TRBJ1-4; d_call: -; cdr3_aa: CASSLRGRSNEKLFF
v_call: TRBV30; j_call: TRBJ1-2; d_call: -; cdr3_aa: CAWIEPGLNYGYTF
v_call: TRBV30; j_call: TRBJ1-4; d_call: -; cdr3_aa: CAWRERGKLFF
v_call: TRBV6-4; j_call: TRBJ1-1; d_call: -; cdr3_aa: CASSDSWGLFGAFF
v_call: TRBV7-9; j_call: TRBJ2-7; d_call: -; cdr3_aa: CASSPTGRSSYEQYF
v_call: TRBV18; j_call: TRBJ2-7; d_call: -; cdr3_aa: CASSPGAYEQYF
v_call: TRBV5-4; j_call: TRBJ1-5; d_call: -; cdr3_aa: CASSLGGGANQPQHF
v_call: TRBV5-1; j_call: TRBJ2-1; d_call: -; cdr3_aa: CASSLDPRGDEQFF
v_call: TRBV6-6; j_call: TRBJ2-1; d_call: -; cdr3_aa: CASSKTGRPNYNEQFF
v_call: TRBV7-9; j_call: TRBJ2-7; d_call: TRBD1; cdr3_aa: CASSSTGRYEQYF
v_call: TRBV5-1; j_call: TRBJ2-2; d_call: -; cdr3_aa: CASSPSRAGELFF
v_call: TRBV5-1; j_call: TRBJ1-1; d_call: -; cdr3_aa: CASSLVGAPLNTEAFF
v_call: TRBV5-4; j_call: TRBJ1-2; d_call: -; cdr3_aa: CASSLWAATNYGYTF
v_call: TRBV12-3/TRBV12-4; j_call: TRBJ1-2; d_call: -; cdr3_aa: CASSHSDGYGYTF